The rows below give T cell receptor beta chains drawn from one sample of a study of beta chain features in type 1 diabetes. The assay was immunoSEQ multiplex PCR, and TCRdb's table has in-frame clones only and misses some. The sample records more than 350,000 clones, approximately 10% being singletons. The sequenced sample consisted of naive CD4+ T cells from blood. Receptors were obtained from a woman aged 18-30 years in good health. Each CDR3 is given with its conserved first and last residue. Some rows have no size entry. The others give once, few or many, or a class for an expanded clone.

CDR3: CASSDVGARGEQYF
size: .
V: TRBV6-5
length: 14

CDR3: CASSARIDRGGTGELFF
size: .
V: TRBV9
length: 17

CDR3: CASSLTASNQPQHF
size: .
V: TRBV2
length: 14

CDR3: CASSTTANYGYTF
size: .
V: TRBV28
length: 13

CDR3: CASSRGGVGKNIQYF
size: .
V: TRBV28
length: 15

CDR3: CASSSIGTGFNEQFF
size: .
V: TRBV7-2
length: 15

CDR3: CASSYIGPLHF
size: few
V: TRBV7-9
length: 11

CDR3: CASSPPGTGYTDTQYF
size: few
V: TRBV18
length: 16

CDR3: CATRDSYYSPLHF
size: .
V: TRBV15
length: 13

CDR3: CASSQDTNTEAFF
size: few
V: TRBV14
length: 13

CDR3: CASSQGSGRAYNEQFF
size: few
V: TRBV4-2
length: 16

CDR3: CASSVASGRFRSETQYF
size: few
V: TRBV9
length: 17

CDR3: CASSYPDLFTDTQYF
size: few
V: TRBV6-6
length: 15